This T cell receptor beta chain comes out of a study of CD8 T cells in ankylosing spondylitis. Study results and caveats: Seemingly characteristic of ankylosing spondylitis blood was a TCR beta motif consisting of under ten highly homologous variants.

V gave up 3 bases and J gave up 2 bases; unmatched junction bases: 6. The germline gives CDR1 SGHRS, CDR2 YFSETQ. This CDR3 is 15 amino acids long. Quantitative 5'-RACE with molecular barcodes generated TCR beta libraries. TCRdb fed the 5' RACE reads into MiXCR, producing one record per CDR3 protein. The repertoire holds approximately 350,000 distinct CDR3 sequences, with around 15% as singletons. Points on this clonotype: Its antigen is as yet unknown.

Input material: blood, either unsorted or a sorted T cell fraction (not recorded which). The sequence came from a male donor with ankylosing spondylitis or in good health (not recorded which). The chain carries TRBV5-1 and TRBJ2-3; 7 bases are shared with TRBD1. DNA for the CDR3: TGCGCCAGCAGCTCAGGGACAGTATCCACAGATACGCAGTATTTT. It specifies CASSSGTVSTDTQYF.